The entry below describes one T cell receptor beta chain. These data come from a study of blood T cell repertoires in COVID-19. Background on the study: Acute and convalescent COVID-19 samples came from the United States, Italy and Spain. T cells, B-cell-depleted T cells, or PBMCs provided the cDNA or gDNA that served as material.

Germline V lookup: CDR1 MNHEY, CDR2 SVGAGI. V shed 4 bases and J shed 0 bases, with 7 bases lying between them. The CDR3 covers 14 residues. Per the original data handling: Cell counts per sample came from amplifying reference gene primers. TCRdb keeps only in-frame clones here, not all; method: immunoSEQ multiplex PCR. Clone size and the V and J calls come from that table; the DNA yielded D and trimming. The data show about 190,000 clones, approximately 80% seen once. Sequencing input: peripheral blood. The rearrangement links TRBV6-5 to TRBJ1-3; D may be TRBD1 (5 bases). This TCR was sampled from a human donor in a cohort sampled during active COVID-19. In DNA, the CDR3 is TGTGCCAGCAGTTTGACAGACTCTGGAAACACCATATATTTT. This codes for CASSLTDSGNTIYF.